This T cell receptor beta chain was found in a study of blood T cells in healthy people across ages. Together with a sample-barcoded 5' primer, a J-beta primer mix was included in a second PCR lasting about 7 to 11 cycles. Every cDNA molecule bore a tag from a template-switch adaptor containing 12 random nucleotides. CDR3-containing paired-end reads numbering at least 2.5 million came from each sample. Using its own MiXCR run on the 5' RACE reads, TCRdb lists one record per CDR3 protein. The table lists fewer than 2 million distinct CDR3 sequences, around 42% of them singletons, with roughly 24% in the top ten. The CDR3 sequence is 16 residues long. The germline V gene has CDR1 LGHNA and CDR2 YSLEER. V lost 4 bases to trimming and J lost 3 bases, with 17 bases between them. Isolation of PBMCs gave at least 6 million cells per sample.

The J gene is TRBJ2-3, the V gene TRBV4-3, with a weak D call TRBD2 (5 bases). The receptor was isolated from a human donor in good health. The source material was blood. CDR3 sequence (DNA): TGCGCCAGCAGCCCCCGGAGACGGGGAGCAACAGATACGCAGTATTTT. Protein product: CASSPRRRGATDTQYF.